Included here is one T cell receptor (beta chain) sequence, with context. Only in-frame clones appear in the TCRdb table, and some are missing; sequencing was by immunoSEQ multiplex PCR. The data contain about 73,000 clones, approximately 90% of them seen just once; the ten biggest clones take up 0.4% to 0.65%. Germline values: CDR1 SGHRS, CDR2 YFSETQ. With 6 bases removed from V and 5 bases from J, the gap between germline ends came to 17 bases. This CDR3 spans 14 amino acids. The sample originates from a study of OX40 agonist ivuxolimab in advanced cancers. The source of this sequence is an adult with an advanced solid tumor such as melanoma, head and neck, liver or kidney cancer. The chain carries TRBV5-1 and TRBJ2-5, with D possibly being TRBD2 (7 bases). The sample was CD4+ or CD8+ T cells sorted from blood, taken in a trial of the OX40 agonist ivuxolimab. CDR3 sequence (DNA): TGCGCCAGCACGGGGGCGGGAGTAACGGAGACCCAGTACTTC. Translating gives CASTGAGVTETQYF.